One and the same sample provided the 2 T cell receptor beta chains below, sequenced in a study of T cell repertoires in cytomegalovirus infection (dated by TCRdb to about 2019). This sample was sequenced with an Illumina HiSeq 1500. Using fastp at Q25 and MiXCR, TCRdb reprocessed the public reads and kept productive beta chains. Entries that share a CDR3 protein sequence are merged under the most common genes and DNA. The sample contains more than 150,000 distinct CDR3 sequences, around 20% of them found a single time. About 10% of the sample rests with the top ten. The source material was PBMCs. The receptor set was obtained from a human donor in good health (CMV status not recorded). Some clones in this sample may be carry-over from other donors' samples.

In this sample, this clonotype turned up a few times. The rearrangement uses TRBV5-5 and TRBJ2-7, with D possibly matching TRBD2 (6 bases). Germline V gene data show CDR1 as SGHKS and CDR2 as YYEKEE (reference sequence). Trimming took off 0 bases at V and 3 bases at J, with 16 bases between the two ends. CDR3 size: 16 residues. The CDR3 DNA is TGTGCCAGCAGCTTGGATGGGGGGACCCTCGACTACGAGCAGTACTTC. It encodes CASSLDGGTLDYEQYF. Using reference TRBV5-5 and TRBJ2-7 for the parts outside the CDR3, the full variable domain is DAGVTQSPTHLIKTRGQQVTLRCSPISGHKSVSWYQQVLGQGPQFIFQYYEKEERGRGNFPDRFSARQFPNYSSELNVNALLLGDSALYLCASSLDGGTLDYEQYFGPGTRLTVT.

This clonotype was detected ten times or more. The V call is TRBV12-3 or TRBV12-4, the J call TRBJ1-1; 11 bases line up with TRBD1. This CDR3 is 15 amino acids long. With V trimmed by 4 bases and J by 2 bases, 3 bases remained unmatched. The CDR3 loop reads CASSSRTGGNTEAFF. CDR3 DNA sequence: TGTGCCAGCAGTTCGAGGACAGGGGGCAACACTGAAGCTTTCTTT.